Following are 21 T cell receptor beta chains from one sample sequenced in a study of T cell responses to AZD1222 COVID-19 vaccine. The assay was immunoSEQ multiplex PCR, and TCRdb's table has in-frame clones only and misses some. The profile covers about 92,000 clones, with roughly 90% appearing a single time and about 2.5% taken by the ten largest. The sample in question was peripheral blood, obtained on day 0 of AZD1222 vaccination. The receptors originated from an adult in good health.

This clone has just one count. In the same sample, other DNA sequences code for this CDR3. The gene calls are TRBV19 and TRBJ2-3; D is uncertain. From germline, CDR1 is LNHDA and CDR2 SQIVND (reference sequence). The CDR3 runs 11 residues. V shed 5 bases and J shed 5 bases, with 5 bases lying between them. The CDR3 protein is CASSRGDTQYF. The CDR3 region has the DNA TGTGCCAGTAGTCGCGGAGATACGCAGTATTTT.

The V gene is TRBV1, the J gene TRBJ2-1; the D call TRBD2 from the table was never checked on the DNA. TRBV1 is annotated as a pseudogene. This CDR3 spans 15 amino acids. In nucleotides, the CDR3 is TGCACCAGCAGCCTTAGCGGGCGTTCCTACAATGAGCAGTTCTTC. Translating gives CTSSLSGRSYNEQFF.

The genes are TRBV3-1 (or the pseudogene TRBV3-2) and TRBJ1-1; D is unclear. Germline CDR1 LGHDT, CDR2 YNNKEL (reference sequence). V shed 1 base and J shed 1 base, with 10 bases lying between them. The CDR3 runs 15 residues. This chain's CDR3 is CASSQVGRTNTEAFF. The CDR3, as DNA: TGTGCCAGCAGCCAAGTGGGAAGGACGAACACTGAAGCTTTCTTT.

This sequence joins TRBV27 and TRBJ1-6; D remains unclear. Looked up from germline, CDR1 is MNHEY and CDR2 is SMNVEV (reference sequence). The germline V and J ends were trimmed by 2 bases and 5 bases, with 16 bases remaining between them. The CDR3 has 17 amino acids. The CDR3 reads CASSLTGQVNDNSPLHF. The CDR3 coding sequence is TGTGCCAGCAGTTTAACGGGTCAGGTTAATGATAATTCACCCCTCCACTTT.

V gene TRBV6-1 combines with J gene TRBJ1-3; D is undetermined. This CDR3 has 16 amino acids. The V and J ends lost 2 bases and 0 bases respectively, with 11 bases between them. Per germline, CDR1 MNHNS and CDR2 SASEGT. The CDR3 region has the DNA TGTGCCAGCAGTGAAATGGGCGGTAGCTCTGGAAACACCATATATTTT. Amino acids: CASSEMGGSSGNTIYF.

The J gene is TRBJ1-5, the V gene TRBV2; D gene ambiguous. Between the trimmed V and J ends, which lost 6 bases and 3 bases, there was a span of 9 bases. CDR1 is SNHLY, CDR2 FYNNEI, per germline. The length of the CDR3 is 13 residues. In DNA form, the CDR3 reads TGTGCCAGCAGCAGACCGATCAATCAGCCCCAGCATTTT. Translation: CASSRPINQPQHF.

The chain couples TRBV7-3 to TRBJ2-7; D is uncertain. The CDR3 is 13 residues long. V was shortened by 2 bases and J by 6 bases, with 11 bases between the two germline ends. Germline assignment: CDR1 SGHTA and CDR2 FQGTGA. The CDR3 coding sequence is TGTGCCAGCAGCTTAGAACCAGGTCGCGAGCAGTACTTC. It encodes CASSLEPGREQYF.

The CDR3 here is CASSLERTGLYGYTF. In DNA, the CDR3 is TGTGCCAGCAGCTTAGAAAGGACAGGGCTCTATGGCTACACCTTC. The chain is built from TRBV7-2 and TRBJ1-2; 8 bases agree with TRBD1. The V gene end was trimmed by 1 base and the J gene end by 4 bases; junction bases not matched to a gene: 5. Germline CDR1 is SGHTA and CDR2 is FQGNSA. CDR3 length: 15 residues.

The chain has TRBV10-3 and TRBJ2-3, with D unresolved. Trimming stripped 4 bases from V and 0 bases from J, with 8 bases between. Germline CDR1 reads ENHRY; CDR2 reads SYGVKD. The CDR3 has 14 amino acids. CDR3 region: CAISAVASTDTQYF. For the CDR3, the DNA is TGTGCCATCAGTGCGGTGGCTAGCACAGATACGCAGTATTTT.

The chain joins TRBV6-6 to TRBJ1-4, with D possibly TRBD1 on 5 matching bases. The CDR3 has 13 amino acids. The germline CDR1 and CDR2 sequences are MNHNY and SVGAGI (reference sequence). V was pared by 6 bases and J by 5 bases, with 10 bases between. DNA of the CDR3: TGTGCCAGCAGGACAGAACCAAATGAAAAACTGTTTTTT. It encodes CASRTEPNEKLFF.

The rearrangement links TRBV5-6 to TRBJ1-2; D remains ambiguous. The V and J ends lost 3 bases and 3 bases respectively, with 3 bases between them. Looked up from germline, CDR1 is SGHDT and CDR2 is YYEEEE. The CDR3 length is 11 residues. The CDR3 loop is CASSWDYGYTF. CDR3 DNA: TGTGCCAGCAGCTGGGACTATGGCTACACCTTC.

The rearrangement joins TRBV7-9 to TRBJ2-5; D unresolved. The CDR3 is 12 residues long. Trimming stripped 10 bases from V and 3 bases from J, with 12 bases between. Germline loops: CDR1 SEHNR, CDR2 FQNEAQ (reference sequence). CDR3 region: CATSPSKETQYF. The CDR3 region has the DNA TGTGCCACCTCCCCCAGCAAAGAGACCCAGTACTTC.

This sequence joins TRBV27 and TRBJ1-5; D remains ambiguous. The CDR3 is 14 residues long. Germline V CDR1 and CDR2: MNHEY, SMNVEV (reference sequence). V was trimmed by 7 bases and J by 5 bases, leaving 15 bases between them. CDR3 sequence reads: CASTARSYDQPQHF. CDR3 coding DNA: TGTGCCAGCACGGCAAGATCTTACGATCAGCCCCAGCATTTT.

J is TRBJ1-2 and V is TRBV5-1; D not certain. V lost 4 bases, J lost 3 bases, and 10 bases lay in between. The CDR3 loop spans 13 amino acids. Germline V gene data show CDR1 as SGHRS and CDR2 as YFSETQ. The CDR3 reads CASSTTADYGYTF. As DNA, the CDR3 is TGCGCCAGCAGCACCACAGCAGACTATGGCTACACCTTC.

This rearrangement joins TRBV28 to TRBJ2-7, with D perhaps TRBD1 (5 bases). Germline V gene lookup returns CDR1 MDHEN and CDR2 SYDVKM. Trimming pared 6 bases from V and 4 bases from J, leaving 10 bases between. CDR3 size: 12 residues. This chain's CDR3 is CASRTEQYEQYF. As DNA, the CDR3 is TGTGCCAGCAGGACAGAGCAGTACGAGCAGTACTTC.

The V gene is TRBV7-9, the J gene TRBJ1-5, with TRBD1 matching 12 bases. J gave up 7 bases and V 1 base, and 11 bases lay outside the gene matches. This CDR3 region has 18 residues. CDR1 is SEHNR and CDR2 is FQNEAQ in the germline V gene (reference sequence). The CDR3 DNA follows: TGTGCCAGCAGCTTAGATGGGAGATGGGACAGGGGGCACCAGCCCCAGCATTTT. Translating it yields CASSLDGRWDRGHQPQHF. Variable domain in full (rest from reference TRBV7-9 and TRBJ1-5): DTGVSQNPRHKITKRGQNVTFRCDPISEHNRLYWYRQTLGQGPEFLTYFQNEAQLEKSRLLSDRFSAERPKGSFSTLEIQRTEQGDSAMYLCASSLDGRWDRGHQPQHFGDGTRLSIL.

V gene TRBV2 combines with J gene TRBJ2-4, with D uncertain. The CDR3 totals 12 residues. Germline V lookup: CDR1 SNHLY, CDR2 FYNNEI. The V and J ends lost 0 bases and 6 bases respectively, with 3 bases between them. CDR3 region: CASSEARNIQYF. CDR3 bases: TGTGCCAGCAGTGAAGCAAGAAACATTCAGTACTTC. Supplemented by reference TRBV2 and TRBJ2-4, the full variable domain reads EPEVTQTPSHQVTQMGQEVILRCVPISNHLYFYWYRQILGQKVEFLVSFYNNEISEKSEIFDDQFSVERPDGSNFTLKIRSTKLEDSAMYFCASSEARNIQYFGAGTRLSVL.

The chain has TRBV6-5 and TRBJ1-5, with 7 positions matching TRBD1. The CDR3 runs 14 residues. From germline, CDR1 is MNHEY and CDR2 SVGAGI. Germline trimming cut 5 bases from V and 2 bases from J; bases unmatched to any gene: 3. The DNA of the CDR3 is TGTGCCAGCAGTAGGGGGCTTGGCAATCAGCCCCAGCATTTT. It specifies CASSRGLGNQPQHF.

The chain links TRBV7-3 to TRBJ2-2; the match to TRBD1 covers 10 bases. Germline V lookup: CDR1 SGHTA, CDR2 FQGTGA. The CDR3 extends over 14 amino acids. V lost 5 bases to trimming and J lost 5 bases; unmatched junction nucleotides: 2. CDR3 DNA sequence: TGTGCCAGCAGCCGGACAGGGGGGACCGGGGAGCTGTTTTTT. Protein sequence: CASSRTGGTGELFF. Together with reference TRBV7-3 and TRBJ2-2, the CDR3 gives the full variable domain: GAGVSQTPSNKVTEKGKYVELRCDPISGHTALYWYRQSLGQGPEFLIYFQGTGAADDSGLPNDRFFAVRPEGSVSTLKIQRTERGDSAVYLCASSRTGGTGELFFGEGSRLTVL.

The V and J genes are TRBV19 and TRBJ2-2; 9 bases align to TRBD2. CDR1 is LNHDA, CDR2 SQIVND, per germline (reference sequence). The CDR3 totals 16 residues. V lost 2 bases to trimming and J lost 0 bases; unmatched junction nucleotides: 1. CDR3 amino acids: CASSILAGPNTGELFF. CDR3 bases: TGTGCCAGTAGTATACTAGCGGGACCGAACACCGGGGAGCTGTTTTTT. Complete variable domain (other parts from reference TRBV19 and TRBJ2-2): DGGITQSPKYLFRKEGQNVTLSCEQNLNHDAMYWYRQDPGQGLRLIYYSQIVNDFQKGDIAEGYSVSREKKESFPLTVTSAQKNPTAFYLCASSILAGPNTGELFFGEGSRLTVL.

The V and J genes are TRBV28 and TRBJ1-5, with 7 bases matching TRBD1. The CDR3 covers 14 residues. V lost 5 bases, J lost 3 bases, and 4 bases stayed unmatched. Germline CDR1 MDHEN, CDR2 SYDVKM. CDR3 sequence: CASSPGGNNQPQHF. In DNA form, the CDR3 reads TGTGCCAGCAGTCCAGGGGGTAACAATCAGCCCCAGCATTTT.